This TCR beta chain was obtained from a study of identical twins. Study conclusions and caveats: Analyses of zero insertions could be partly confounded by invariant MAIT and iNKT cells. Modelling approaches yielded underestimates of out-of-frame TCR alpha sharing between monozygotic twins. The more abundant beta clonotypes in cord blood had fewer insertions, and memory repertoires did not show this.

Per the germline V gene, CDR1 is SQVTM and CDR2 is ANQGSEA. The CDR3 extends over 13 amino acids. V was pared by 8 bases and J by 8 bases, with 12 bases of the junction left unmatched. This clonotype has a count of ten or more. Its matching antigen is unknown. Template switching supplied a universal primer site; unique molecular identifiers were carried on the cDNA. TCRdb reprocessed the 5' RACE reads via MiXCR and lists one record per CDR3 protein. The sample comprises around 370,000 distinct CDR3 sequences, about 10% of which are singletons, and under 10% rests with the top ten. Sequenced input: naive T cells sorted from blood. This sequence originates from a woman aged 50 to 60 in good health. The genes are TRBV29-1 and TRBJ2-3; 8 nucleotides match TRBD1. The CDR3 here is CSHSSTGDGTQYF. The CDR3 DNA reads as TGCAGCCATTCTTCGACAGGGGACGGTACGCAGTATTTT.